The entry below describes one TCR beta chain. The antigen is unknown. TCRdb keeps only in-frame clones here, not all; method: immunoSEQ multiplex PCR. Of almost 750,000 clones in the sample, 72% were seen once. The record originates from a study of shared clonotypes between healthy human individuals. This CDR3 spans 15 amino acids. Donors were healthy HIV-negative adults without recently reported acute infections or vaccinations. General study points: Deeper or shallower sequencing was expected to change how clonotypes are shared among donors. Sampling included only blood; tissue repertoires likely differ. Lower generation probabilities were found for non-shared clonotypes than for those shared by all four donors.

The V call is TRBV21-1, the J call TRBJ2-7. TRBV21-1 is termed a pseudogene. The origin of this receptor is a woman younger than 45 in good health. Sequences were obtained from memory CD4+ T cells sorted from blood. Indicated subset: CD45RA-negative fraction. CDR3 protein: CASSPFSTAVAEQYF. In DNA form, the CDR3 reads TGTGCCAGCAGCCCATTCTCAACAGCTGTAGCCGAGCAGTACTTC.